This TCR beta chain was sequenced in a study of blood T cell repertoires in COVID-19. Overall study context: The origin of the acute and convalescent COVID-19 samples was the United States, Italy and Spain. T cells, B-cell-depleted T cells, or PBMCs provided the cDNA or gDNA that served as material.

In the source study's methods: Estimation of nucleated cell counts relied on the amplification of reference gene primers. Produced via immunoSEQ multiplex PCR; TCRdb's table is partial and in-frame only. D and trimming were read from the DNA, whereas the V and J calls and clone size are those reported in that table. The table lists just under 150,000 clones, about 87% of them singletons, with over 0.75% in the top ten. The sample holds a few counts of this clone. V trimming: 3 bases; J trimming: 0 bases; junction bases outside the gene matches: 7. There are 16 residues in the CDR3. Germline CDR1 reads KGHSH; CDR2 reads LQKENI.

The specimen was peripheral blood. The chain recombines TRBV18 with TRBJ1-2; TRBD1 matches at 7 bases. The receptor's source is a woman in her 50s with acute or convalescent COVID-19. The CDR3 DNA sequence: TGTGCCAGCTCACCCCGGGACAGAAAGCCTAACTATGGCTACACCTTC. Its protein product is CASSPRDRKPNYGYTF.